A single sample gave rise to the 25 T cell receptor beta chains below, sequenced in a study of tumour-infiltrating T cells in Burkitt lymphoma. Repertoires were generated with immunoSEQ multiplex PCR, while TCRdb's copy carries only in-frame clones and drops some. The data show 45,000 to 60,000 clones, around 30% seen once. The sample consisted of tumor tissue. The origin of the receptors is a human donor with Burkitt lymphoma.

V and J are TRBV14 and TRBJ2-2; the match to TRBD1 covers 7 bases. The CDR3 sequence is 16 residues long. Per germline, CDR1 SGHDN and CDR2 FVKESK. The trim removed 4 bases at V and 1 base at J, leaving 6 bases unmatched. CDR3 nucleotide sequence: TGTGCCAGCAGCCCTTGGACAGGAGAGAACACCGGGGAGCTGTTTTTT. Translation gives CASSPWTGENTGELFF.

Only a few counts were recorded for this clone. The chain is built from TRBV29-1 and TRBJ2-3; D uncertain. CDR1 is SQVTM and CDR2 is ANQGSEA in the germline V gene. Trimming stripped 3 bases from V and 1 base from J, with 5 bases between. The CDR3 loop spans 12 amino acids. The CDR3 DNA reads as TGCAGCGTTGATAGCCGCACAGATACGCAGTATTTT. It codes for CSVDSRTDTQYF.

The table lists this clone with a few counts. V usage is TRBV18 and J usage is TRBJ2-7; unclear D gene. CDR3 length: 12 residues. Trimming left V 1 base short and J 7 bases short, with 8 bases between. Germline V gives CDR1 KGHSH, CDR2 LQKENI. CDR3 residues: CASSPQGNEQYF. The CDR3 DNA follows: TGTGCCAGCTCACCACAGGGAAATGAGCAGTACTTC. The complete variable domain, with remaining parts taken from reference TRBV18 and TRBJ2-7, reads NAGVMQNPRHLVRRRGQEARLRCSPMKGHSHVYWYRQLPEEGLKFMVYLQKENIIDESGMPKERFSAEFPKEGPSILRIQQVVRGDSAAYFCASSPQGNEQYFGPGTRLTVT.

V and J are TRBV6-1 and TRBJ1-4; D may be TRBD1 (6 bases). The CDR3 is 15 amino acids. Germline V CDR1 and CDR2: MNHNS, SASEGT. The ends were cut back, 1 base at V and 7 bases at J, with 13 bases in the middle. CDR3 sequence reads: CASSEVGGALEKLFF. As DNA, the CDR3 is TGTGCCAGCAGTGAAGTGGGGGGGGCGCTTGAAAAACTGTTTTTT.

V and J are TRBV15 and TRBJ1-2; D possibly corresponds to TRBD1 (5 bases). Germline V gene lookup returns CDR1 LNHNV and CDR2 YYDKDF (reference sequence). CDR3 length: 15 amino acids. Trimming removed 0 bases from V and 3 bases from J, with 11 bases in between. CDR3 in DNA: TGTGCCACCAGCAGAGACCGGCCCAGGGACTATGGCTACACCTTC. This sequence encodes CATSRDRPRDYGYTF. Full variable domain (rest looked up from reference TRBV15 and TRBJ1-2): DAMVIQNPRYQVTQFGKPVTLSCSQTLNHNVMYWYQQKSSQAPKLLFHYYDKDFNNEADTPDNFQSRRPNTSFCFLDIRSPGLGDTAMYLCATSRDRPRDYGYTFGSGTRLTVV.

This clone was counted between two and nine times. The DNA for the CDR3 is TGTGCCAGCAGCCAAGGGACAGGCGGAAACACCATATATTTT. It translates to CASSQGTGGNTIYF. This chain uses TRBV2 with TRBJ1-3; TRBD1 aligns across 8 bases. CDR1 SNHLY and CDR2 FYNNEI come from the germline V gene. The V and J ends lost 6 bases and 4 bases, in that order; junction bases with no gene match: 5. The CDR3 totals 14 residues.

The CDR3 is CASSQVGSGGPTGETQYF. DNA for the CDR3: TGTGCCAGCAGCCAAGTCGGCTCGGGGGGCCCCACAGGGGAGACCCAGTACTTC. V is TRBV4-2 and J is TRBJ2-5; D perhaps matches TRBD2 (7 bases). V lost 1 base and J 5 bases, leaving 23 bases between the germline ends. CDR3 length equals 18 residues. CDR1 is LGHNA, CDR2 YNFKEQ, per germline.

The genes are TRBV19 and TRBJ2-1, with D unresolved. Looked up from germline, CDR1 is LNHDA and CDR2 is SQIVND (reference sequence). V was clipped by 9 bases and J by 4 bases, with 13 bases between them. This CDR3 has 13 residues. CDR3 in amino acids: CARRGGRYNEQFF. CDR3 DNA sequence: TGTGCCAGGCGAGGCGGACGGTACAATGAGCAGTTCTTC.

CDR3 DNA: TGTGCCAGCAGCTGGGGGGACAATGAGCAGTTCTTC. Its protein product is CASSWGDNEQFF. J is TRBJ2-1 and V is TRBV5-5, with D possibly TRBD2 on 6 matching bases. The CDR3 covers 12 residues. Per germline, CDR1 SGHKS and CDR2 YYEKEE (reference sequence). The ends were cut back, 3 bases at V and 5 bases at J, with 6 bases in the middle.

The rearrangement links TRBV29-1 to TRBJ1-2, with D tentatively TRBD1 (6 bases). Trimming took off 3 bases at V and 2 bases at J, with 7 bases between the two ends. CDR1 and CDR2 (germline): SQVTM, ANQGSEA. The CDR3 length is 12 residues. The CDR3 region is CSVDQGNYGYTF. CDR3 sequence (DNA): TGCAGCGTTGACCAGGGGAACTATGGCTACACCTTC.

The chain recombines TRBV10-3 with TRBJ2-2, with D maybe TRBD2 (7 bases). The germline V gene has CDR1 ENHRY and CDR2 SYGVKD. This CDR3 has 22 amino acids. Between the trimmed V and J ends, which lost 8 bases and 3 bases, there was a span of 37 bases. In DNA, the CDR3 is TGTGCCATCGTGTGGCAGGGGCTAGTTGGGGTTCCTAGCGGTTGTCACACCGGGGAGCTGTTTTTT. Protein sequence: CAIVWQGLVGVPSGCHTGELFF.

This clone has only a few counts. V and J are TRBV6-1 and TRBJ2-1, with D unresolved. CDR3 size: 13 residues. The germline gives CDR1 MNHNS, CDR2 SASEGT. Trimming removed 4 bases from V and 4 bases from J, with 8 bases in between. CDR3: CASSVDGYNEQFF. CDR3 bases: TGTGCCAGCAGTGTGGACGGATACAATGAGCAGTTCTTC.

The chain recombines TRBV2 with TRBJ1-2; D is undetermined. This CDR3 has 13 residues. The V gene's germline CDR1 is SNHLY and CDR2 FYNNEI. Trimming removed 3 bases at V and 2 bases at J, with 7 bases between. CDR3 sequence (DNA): TGTGCCAGCAGTGATCAAGGGAACTATGGCTACACCTTC. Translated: CASSDQGNYGYTF.

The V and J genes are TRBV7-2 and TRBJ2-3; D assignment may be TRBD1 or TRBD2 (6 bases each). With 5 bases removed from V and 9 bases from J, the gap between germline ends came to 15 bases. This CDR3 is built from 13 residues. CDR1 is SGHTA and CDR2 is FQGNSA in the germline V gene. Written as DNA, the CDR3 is TGTGCCAGCAGCCCCCGGGGGCGTAGAACGCAGTATTTT. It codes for CASSPRGRRTQYF.

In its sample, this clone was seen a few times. The CDR3 protein is CASRSEGTGELFF. CDR3 nucleotides: TGTGCCAGCAGGTCAGAAGGCACCGGGGAGCTGTTTTTT. V is TRBV25-1 and J is TRBJ2-2; D is ambiguous. CDR3 length equals 13 residues. Germline V lookup: CDR1 MGHDK, CDR2 SYGVNS. Trimming cost V 6 bases and J 4 bases, with 9 bases left between them.

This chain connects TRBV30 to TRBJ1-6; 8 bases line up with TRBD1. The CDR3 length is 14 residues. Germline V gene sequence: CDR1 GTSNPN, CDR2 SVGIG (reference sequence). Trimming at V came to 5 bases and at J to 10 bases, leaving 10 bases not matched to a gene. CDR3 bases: TGTGCCTGGGGAATCAGGGGGCACGGGTCACCCCTCCACTTT. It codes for CAWGIRGHGSPLHF.

This CDR3 reads CAIPQNGTTRTDTQYF. CDR3 nucleotide sequence: TGTGCCATCCCTCAGAATGGGACAACACGCACAGATACGCAGTATTTT. The V call is TRBV21-1, the J call TRBJ2-3; the table's D call TRBD1 went unverified against the DNA. TRBV21-1 is labeled a pseudogene. The CDR3 has 16 residues.

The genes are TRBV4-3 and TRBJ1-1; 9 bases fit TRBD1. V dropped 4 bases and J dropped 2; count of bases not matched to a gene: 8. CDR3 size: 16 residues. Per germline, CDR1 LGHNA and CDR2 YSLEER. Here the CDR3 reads CASSPGTGTSNTEAFF. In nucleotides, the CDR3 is TGCGCCAGCAGCCCCGGGACAGGGACCTCAAACACTGAAGCTTTCTTT.

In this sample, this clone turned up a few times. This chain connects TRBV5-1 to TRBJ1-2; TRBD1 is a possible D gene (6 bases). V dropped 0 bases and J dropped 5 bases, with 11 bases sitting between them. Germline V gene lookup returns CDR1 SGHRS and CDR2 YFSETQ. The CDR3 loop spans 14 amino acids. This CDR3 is CASSLGTENYGYTF. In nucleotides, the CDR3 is TGCGCCAGCAGCTTGGGGACAGAGAATTATGGCTACACCTTC.

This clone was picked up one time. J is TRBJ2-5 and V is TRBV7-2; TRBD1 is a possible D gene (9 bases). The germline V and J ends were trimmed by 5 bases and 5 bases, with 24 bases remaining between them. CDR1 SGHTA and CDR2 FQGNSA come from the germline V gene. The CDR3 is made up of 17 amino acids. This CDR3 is CASSPRDRAGGVETQYF. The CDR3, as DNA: TGTGCCAGCAGCCCAAGGGACAGGGCCGGGGGGGTGGAGACCCAGTACTTC.

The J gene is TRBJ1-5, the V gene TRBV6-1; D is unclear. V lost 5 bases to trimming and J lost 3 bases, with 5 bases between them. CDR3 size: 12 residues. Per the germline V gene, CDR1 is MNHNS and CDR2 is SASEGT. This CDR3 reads CASSLVNQPQHF. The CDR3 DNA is TGTGCCAGCAGTCTCGTCAATCAGCCCCAGCATTTT.

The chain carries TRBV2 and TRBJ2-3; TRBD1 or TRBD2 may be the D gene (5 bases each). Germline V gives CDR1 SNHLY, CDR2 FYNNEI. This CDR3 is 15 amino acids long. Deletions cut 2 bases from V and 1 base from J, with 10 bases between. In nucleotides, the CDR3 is TGTGCCAGCAGTGAATTCCGGGGCGGCACAGATACGCAGTATTTT. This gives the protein CASSEFRGGTDTQYF.

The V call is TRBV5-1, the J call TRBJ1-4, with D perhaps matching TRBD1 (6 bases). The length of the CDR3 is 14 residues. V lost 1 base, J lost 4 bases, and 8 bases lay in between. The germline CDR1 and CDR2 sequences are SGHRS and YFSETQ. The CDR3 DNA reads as TGCGCCAGCAGCTTGACAGGGTATAATGAAAAACTGTTTTTT. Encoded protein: CASSLTGYNEKLFF.

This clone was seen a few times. In DNA, the CDR3 is TGTGCCAGCTCAAGGGACACAGATACGCAGTATTTT. Amino acid sequence: CASSRDTDTQYF. The rearrangement links TRBV18 to TRBJ2-3; D is unclear. The germline V and J ends were trimmed by 5 bases and 2 bases, with 5 bases remaining between them. Germline assignment: CDR1 KGHSH and CDR2 LQKENI. The CDR3 contains 12 residues.

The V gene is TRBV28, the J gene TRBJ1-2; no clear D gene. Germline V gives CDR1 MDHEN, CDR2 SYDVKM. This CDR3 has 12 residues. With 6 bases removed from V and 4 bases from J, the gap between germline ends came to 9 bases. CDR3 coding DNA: TGTGCCAGCAGGTCGCAGTTCTATGGCTACACCTTC. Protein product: CASRSQFYGYTF.